The 5 T cell receptor beta chains listed next were all sequenced from one sample in a study of blood T cells in healthy people across ages. Using a J-beta primer mix together with a sample-barcoded 5' primer, a second PCR was run for roughly 7 to 12 cycles. TCRdb ran MiXCR on the 5' RACE reads and lists one entry per CDR3 protein. Here the sample spans about 900,000 distinct CDR3 sequences, around 48% being singletons. Sequenced: blood. Source of these receptors: a man aged 30 to 45 in good health.

With respect to this clonotype: The junction does not match germline at one end; this may be a read error. The chain carries TRBV4-1 and TRBJ2-4; D may be TRBD1 (5 bases). Judging by the DNA end, TRBJ2-7 fits better; the J call may be wrong. Germline V gene lookup returns CDR1 MGHRA and CDR2 YSYEKL. CDR3 length: 18 amino acids. CDR3 amino acids: CASSQEAVRQMLSHEQYF. The DNA of the CDR3 is TGCGCCAGCAGCCAAGAGGCCGTGCGACAGATGCTCTCCCACGAGCAGTACTTC.

Remarks on this clonotype: A junction boundary mismatches the germline segment, possibly from a read error. The chain combines TRBV4-3 with TRBJ1-1; D might be TRBD1 (5 bases). The CDR3 totals 15 residues. Germline CDR1 and CDR2: LGHNA and YSLEER. CDR3: CASSQEKGARPEVFF. The CDR3 nucleotides read TGCGCCAGCAGCCAAGAGAAAGGGGCCCGTCCCGAAGTTTTCTTT.

The chain couples TRBV18 to TRBJ2-7; a weak D match, TRBD1 (6 bases). CDR1 is KGHSH, CDR2 LQKENI, per germline. The CDR3 covers 14 residues. Trimming stripped 3 bases from V and 2 bases from J, with 11 bases between. As DNA, the CDR3 is TGTGCCAGCTCACCTCCGACAGGACCCTACGAGCAGTACTTC. Translated, it gives CASSPPTGPYEQYF.

In the case of this clonotype: The germline gene is not matched at one end of the junction; a read error may be the cause. This chain joins TRBV5-1 and TRBJ2-4, with 9 bases fitting TRBD2. The CDR3 runs 21 residues. Germline V lookup: CDR1 SGHRS, CDR2 YFSETQ. CDR3 region: CASSSRTTRFTSGLAFNEQCF. The CDR3 DNA reads as TGCGCCAGCAGCTCGCGAACCACACGATTTACATCGGGACTAGCTTTCAACGAGCAGTGCTTC.

As concerns this clonotype: Sequence at one end of the junction differs from germline and may be a read error. V gene TRBV27 combines with J gene TRBJ1-5; 9 nucleotides agree with TRBD1. Germline V lookup: CDR1 MNHEY, CDR2 SMNVEV (reference sequence). CDR3 length: 13 residues. CDR3 sequence (DNA): TGTGTCAGCCTGGACAGGGGCACTCAGCCCCAGCATTTT. This translates into CVSLDRGTQPQHF.